These 6 T cell receptor beta chains originate from one sample sequenced in a study of blood T cell repertoires in COVID-19. Repertoires were generated with immunoSEQ multiplex PCR, while TCRdb's copy carries only in-frame clones and drops some. The repertoire holds some 220,000 clones, with roughly nine tenths as singletons. Sequences were obtained from PBMCs or T cells enriched from blood (not recorded which). These receptors were taken from a woman aged 30 to 39 who had recovered from COVID-19.

The chain combines TRBV5-4 with TRBJ2-1; 7 bases agree with TRBD2. CDR1 is SGHNT, CDR2 YYREEE, per germline (reference sequence). After removal of 4 bases from V and 10 bases from J, the junction contained 2 bases not matched to a gene. CDR3 length: 11 amino acids. The CDR3 protein is CASSRGDEQFF. The CDR3 coding sequence is TGTGCCAGCAGCCGGGGGGACGAGCAGTTCTTC.

The genes are TRBV11-3 and TRBJ2-3, with D tentatively TRBD1 (6 bases). Germline V gene lookup returns CDR1 SGHNT and CDR2 YENEEA. V lost 4 bases and J 3 bases, leaving 17 bases between the germline ends. The CDR3 has 16 amino acids. The CDR3 loop reads CASSSRLGAGTDTQYF. The CDR3 coding sequence is TGTGCCAGCAGCTCCAGGCTGGGGGCCGGGACAGATACGCAGTATTTT.

The J gene is TRBJ2-1, the V gene TRBV20-1; D is uncertain. From germline, CDR1 is DFQATT and CDR2 SNEGSKA (reference sequence). The V and J ends lost 3 bases and 5 bases respectively, with 5 bases between them. The CDR3 totals 11 residues. CDR3 DNA sequence: TGCAGTGCTAGTAGCCACAATGAGCAGTTCTTC. Translating it yields CSASSHNEQFF.

The V gene is TRBV13, the J gene TRBJ2-3, with TRBD1 matching 7 bases. Germline assignment: CDR1 PRHDT and CDR2 FYEKMQ (reference sequence). This CDR3 is 14 amino acids long. V trimming: 4 bases; J trimming: 1 base; junction bases outside the gene matches: 2. In nucleotides, the CDR3 is TGTGCCAGCAGCTCTGACAGGGGCACAGATACGCAGTATTTT. This sequence encodes CASSSDRGTDTQYF.

The rearrangement links TRBV9 to TRBJ1-1, with 7 bases matching TRBD1. The germline gives CDR1 SGDLS, CDR2 YYNGEE. This CDR3 is built from 19 residues. Trimming at V came to 3 bases and at J to 1 base, leaving 18 bases not matched to a gene. The CDR3, as DNA: TGTGCCAGCAGCGCAGGAAGAGGGCCAGGGGGGCTTAAGAACACTGAAGCTTTCTTT. Translating it yields CASSAGRGPGGLKNTEAFF.

V gene TRBV15 combines with J gene TRBJ1-4, with TRBD1 as a possible D gene (5 bases). This CDR3 is built from 14 residues. The germline V and J ends were trimmed by 1 base and 5 bases, with 8 bases remaining between them. From germline, CDR1 is LNHNV and CDR2 YYDKDF (reference sequence). In nucleotides, the CDR3 is TGTGCCACCAGCAGAGCGGGGGAGAATGAAAAACTGTTTTTT. Translation gives CATSRAGENEKLFF.